Shown below are 14 T cell receptor beta chains from a single sample sequenced in a study of shared clonotypes between healthy human individuals. Sequencing was performed with immunoSEQ multiplex PCR; in TCRdb, only in-frame clones are kept and a portion is missing. Found here are fewer than 2.5 million clones, under 95% of them singletons; the top ten hold about 0.39%. What was sequenced was naive CD4+ T cells from PBMCs. This sample's subset: CD45RA+ positively selected. The origin of the receptors is a man aged 18 to 30 in good health. Some clones in this sample may be carry-over from other donors' samples.

The chain combines TRBV5-1 with TRBJ2-5; D call uncertain. Gene TRBJ2-7 matches the end of the DNA better, so the J call may be wrong. From germline, CDR1 is SGHRS and CDR2 YFSETQ. The CDR3 sequence is 13 residues long. Here the CDR3 reads CASSLDPAYEQYF. Here the CDR3 DNA reads TGCGCCAGCAGCTTGGATCCAGCCTACGAGCAGTACTTC.

The chain employs TRBV25-1 and TRBJ2-7, with 9 bases that match TRBD1. The CDR3 is 16 amino acids. Unmatched junction bases numbered 8, after V lost 3 bases and J lost 2 bases. CDR1 is MGHDK, CDR2 SYGVNS, per germline. CDR3 residues: CASSDPGTGKAYEQYF. In DNA form, the CDR3 reads TGTGCCAGCAGTGATCCCGGGACAGGGAAAGCCTACGAGCAGTACTTC.

V and J are TRBV4-3 and TRBJ2-2; D unclear. V lost 0 bases and J lost 1, with 9 bases in between. CDR1 and CDR2 from the germline V gene are LGHNA and YSLEER. CDR3 length: 16 residues. The CDR3 spells CASSQEGSLNTGELFF. The DNA of the CDR3 is TGCGCCAGCAGCCAAGAGGGCAGCTTGAACACCGGGGAGCTGTTTTTT.

Remarks on this clone: The identical CDR3 is also encoded by other nucleotide sequences in the sample. DNA of the CDR3: TGTGCCAGCAGCTCGGGGTACGAGCAGTACTTC. This translates into CASSSGYEQYF. V and J are TRBV11-3 and TRBJ2-7; maybe TRBD2 (5 bases). Trimming pared 4 bases from V and 4 bases from J, leaving 5 bases between. CDR1 is SGHNT and CDR2 is YENEEA in the germline V gene. The CDR3 extends over 11 amino acids.

The genes are TRBV27 and TRBJ2-5; possibly TRBD2 for D (6 bases). The DNA end is more similar to TRBJ2-7, so the J call may be wrong. The CDR3 contains 12 residues. CDR1 MNHEY and CDR2 SMNVEV come from the germline V gene (reference sequence). In nucleotides, the CDR3 is TGTGCCAGCAGTTCCGCCGGGGGCGAGCAGTACTTC. Translation: CASSSAGGEQYF.

This rearrangement joins TRBV18 to TRBJ1-2, with D uncertain. V was cut by 3 bases and J by 5 bases, with 10 bases left in between. The germline CDR1 and CDR2 sequences are KGHSH and LQKENI. CDR3 length equals 13 residues. In nucleotides, the CDR3 is TGTGCCAGCTCACCGGGGAAGGGATATGGCTACACCTTC. Amino acids: CASSPGKGYGYTF.

In its sample, this clone was seen once. The CDR3 region has the DNA TGTGCCAGCAGCTCCCGGGACAGGTCAGAGACCCAGTACTTC. Translated, it gives CASSSRDRSETQYF. V and J are TRBV5-4 and TRBJ2-5; 8 positions agree with TRBD1. This CDR3 is built from 14 residues. CDR1 and CDR2 (germline): SGHNT, YYREEE (reference sequence). V gave up 3 bases and J gave up 4 bases; unmatched junction bases: 5.

V usage is TRBV19 and J usage is TRBJ2-6, with a tentative D call TRBD2 (5 bases). The germline gives CDR1 LNHDA, CDR2 SQIVND (reference sequence). V dropped 7 bases and J dropped 1 base, with 8 bases sitting between them. CDR3 length: 14 residues. CDR3 coding DNA: TGTGCCAGTACCCGAGGGTCTGGGGCCAACGTCCTGACTTTC. This sequence encodes CASTRGSGANVLTF.

This clone was counted at least ten times. The chain uses TRBV9 and TRBJ2-7, with no clear D. CDR1 is SGDLS, CDR2 YYNGEE, per germline. Trimming shortened V by 3 bases and J by 0 bases, and 7 bases separated the two germline ends. The CDR3 has 13 amino acids. The CDR3 DNA is TGTGCCAGCAGCGCCGGCCTCTCCTACGAGCAGTACTTC. Translating gives CASSAGLSYEQYF. Complete variable domain (other parts from reference TRBV9 and TRBJ2-7): DSGVTQTPKHLITATGQRVTLRCSPRSGDLSVYWYQQSLDQGLQFLIQYYNGEERAKGNILERFSAQQFPDLHSELNLSSLELGDSALYFCASSAGLSYEQYFGPGTRLTVT.

This clone was recorded once. The chain joins TRBV27 to TRBJ1-5, with D perhaps matching TRBD1 (6 bases). The length of the CDR3 is 14 residues. Germline V lookup: CDR1 MNHEY, CDR2 SMNVEV (reference sequence). V was cut by 8 bases and J by 7 bases, with 18 bases left in between. The CDR3 DNA sequence: TGTGCCAGCCGGGGGGCCGTGGGGGGACAGCCCCAGCATTTT. Amino acid sequence: CASRGAVGGQPQHF.

The genes are TRBV6-5 and TRBJ2-7; 7 nucleotides match TRBD1. V lost 8 bases and J lost 0; bases outside the gene matches: 7. This CDR3 region has 14 residues. Germline values: CDR1 MNHEY, CDR2 SVGAGI. CDR3 DNA sequence: TGTGCCAGCGCGAACAGGGGTCCCTCCTACGAGCAGTACTTC. It specifies CASANRGPSYEQYF.

V gene TRBV5-6 combines with J gene TRBJ2-7; 9 bases are a match to TRBD1. Trimming cost V 2 bases and J 5 bases; bases outside gene matches: 8. Germline assignment: CDR1 SGHDT and CDR2 YYEEEE. CDR3 length equals 15 residues. The CDR3 loop is CASSLPGTGKDEQYF. The CDR3, as DNA: TGTGCCAGCAGCTTACCCGGGACAGGGAAAGACGAGCAGTACTTC.

For this clone: This CDR3 is also generated by other DNA sequences in the sample. The chain recombines TRBV10-3 with TRBJ2-5; no clear D gene. CDR1 ENHRY and CDR2 SYGVKD come from the germline V gene. This CDR3 region has 8 residues. The chain's CDR3 is CAEETQYF. CDR3 DNA sequence: TGTGCAGAAGAGACCCAGTACTTC.

The chain joins TRBV5-1 to TRBJ2-7; D remains unclear. Germline V lookup: CDR1 SGHRS, CDR2 YFSETQ. Trimming removed 0 bases from V and 8 bases from J, with 0 bases in between. The CDR3 is 9 amino acids. CDR3 bases: TGCGCCAGCAGCTTGGAGCAGTACTTC. Translating gives CASSLEQYF. Combining the CDR3 with reference TRBV5-1 and TRBJ2-7 gives the whole variable domain KAGVTQTPRYLIKTRGQQVTLSCSPISGHRSVSWYQQTPGQGLQFLFEYFSETQRNKGNFPGRFSGRQFSNSRSEMNVSTLELGDSALYLCASSLEQYFGPGTRLTVT.